This is a list of T cell receptor beta chains from one sample in a study of T-cell reconstitution after alpha-beta-depleted transplantation in children. One entry per CDR3 protein, called by TCRdb with MiXCR from the PCR reads. The sample lists some 500,000 distinct CDR3 sequences, around 20% seen once, with 2.5% to 4% in the top ten. The specimen comprised PBMCs from the stem cell graft donor, sampled from the stem cell graft. These receptors were obtained from a human donor who donated a stem cell graft to a child with acute lymphoblastic leukemia. CDR3s include the opening cysteine and the closing phenylalanine or tryptophan. The order of the fields is J gene, clone size, D gene, V gene, CDR3 length, CDR3 protein, CDR3 DNA. The D gene is left open where the match is weak. Not all rows give a size; the values are once, few, many and, for expanded clones, a class.

TRBJ2-7	few	TRBD2	TRBV27	15	CASTSGLAGAYEQYF	TGTGCCAGCACCTCGGGACTAGCGGGAGCCTACGAGCAGTACTTC
TRBJ2-5	.	.	TRBV5-1	14	CASSFLTGQETQYF	TGCGCCAGCAGCTTTTTAACAGGACAAGAGACCCAGTACTTC
TRBJ2-6	many	.	TRBV15	18	CATSREEGMGSGANVLTF	TGTGCCACCAGCAGAGAGGAGGGGATGGGCTCTGGGGCCAACGTCCTGACTTTC
TRBJ2-1	few	TRBD2	TRBV5-1	17	CASSPGTSGRASHEQFF	TGCGCCAGCAGCCCGGGGACTAGCGGGAGGGCCTCCCATGAGCAGTTCTTC
TRBJ2-3	few	.	TRBV4-1	16	CASSPSGLTGHATQYF	TGCGCCAGCAGCCCGAGTGGTTTAACAGGACACGCTACGCAGTATTTT
TRBJ2-2	.	TRBD1	TRBV7-9	17	CASREGTGASAAPELFF	TGTGCCAGCAGAGAAGGGACAGGGGCCTCCGCGGCCCCAGAGCTGTTTTTT
TRBJ2-1	.	.	TRBV20-1	15	CSARDFTGSHLEQFF	TGCAGTGCTAGAGATTTTACCGGGTCTCATCTTGAGCAGTTCTTC
TRBJ2-1	.	.	TRBV6-5	16	CASSFGDPGNGDEQFF	TGTGCCAGCAGTTTTGGGGACCCCGGGAACGGGGATGAGCAGTTCTTC
TRBJ2-7	once	.	TRBV23-1	16	CASSQSVGLGTYEQYF	TGCGCCAGCAGTCAATCGGTAGGCCTCGGGACCTACGAGCAGTACTTC
TRBJ2-7	few	.	TRBV10-3	14	CAISAGTGSYEQYF	TGTGCCATCAGCGCCGGGACGGGCTCCTACGAGCAGTACTTC
TRBJ1-2	.	.	TRBV10-3	13	CAISEMGGYGYTF	TGTGCCATCAGTGAGATGGGGGGCTATGGCTACACCTTC
TRBJ2-7	few	.	TRBV7-6	16	CASNPGGPTFSYEQYF	TGTGCCAGCAACCCCGGGGGGCCTACATTCTCCTACGAGCAGTACTTC
TRBJ2-7	.	TRBD2	TRBV18	14	CASSPRTSGYEQYF	TGTGCCAGCTCACCCCGGACTAGCGGCTACGAGCAGTACTTC
TRBJ2-3	few	.	TRBV20-1	15	CSAREAGPAADTQYF	TGCAGTGCTAGAGAGGCGGGACCGGCCGCAGATACGCAGTATTTT
TRBJ1-1	.	TRBD1	TRBV27	15	CASSWGQGARTEAFF	TGTGCCAGCAGTTGGGGACAGGGGGCGAGGACTGAAGCTTTCTTT
TRBJ2-7	.	TRBD2	TRBV5-1	15	CASSLHSGRPYEQYF	TGCGCCAGCAGCTTGCATAGCGGGAGGCCCTACGAGCAGTACTTC
TRBJ2-1	.	.	TRBV29-1	11	CSVTSNNEQFF	TGCAGCGTTACTAGCAACAATGAGCAGTTCTTC
TRBJ2-3	.	.	TRBV18	15	CASSPQAGITDTQYF	TGTGCCAGCTCACCCCAGGCCGGGATCACAGATACGCAGTATTTT
TRBJ2-5	.	.	TRBV11-2	15	CASSWEYSEQETQYF	TGTGCCAGCAGCTGGGAGTACAGCGAACAAGAGACCCAGTACTTC
TRBJ2-2	many	.	TRBV9	12	CASSPETGELFF	TGTGCCAGCAGCCCGGAGACCGGGGAGCTGTTTTTT
TRBJ2-7	many	TRBD2	TRBV9	15	CASSVGTSGSYEQYF	TGTGCCAGCAGCGTGGGGACTAGCGGGAGCTACGAGCAGTACTTC
TRBJ1-1	few	TRBD1	TRBV29-1	11	CSTDRDTEAFF	TGCAGCACCGACAGGGATACTGAAGCTTTCTTT
TRBJ2-7	.	TRBD2	TRBV6-5	18	CASSYSSGLAGGRYEQYF	TGTGCCAGCAGTTACTCATCGGGACTAGCGGGAGGACGGTACGAGCAGTACTTC
TRBJ1-1	few	.	TRBV27	15	CASILTRFGNTEAFF	TGTGCCAGCATCTTAACTAGGTTCGGGAACACTGAAGCTTTCTTT
TRBJ2-1	.	TRBD1	TRBV27	16	CASSVTGQVTYNEQFF	TGTGCCAGCAGTGTAACGGGACAGGTAACTTACAATGAGCAGTTCTTC